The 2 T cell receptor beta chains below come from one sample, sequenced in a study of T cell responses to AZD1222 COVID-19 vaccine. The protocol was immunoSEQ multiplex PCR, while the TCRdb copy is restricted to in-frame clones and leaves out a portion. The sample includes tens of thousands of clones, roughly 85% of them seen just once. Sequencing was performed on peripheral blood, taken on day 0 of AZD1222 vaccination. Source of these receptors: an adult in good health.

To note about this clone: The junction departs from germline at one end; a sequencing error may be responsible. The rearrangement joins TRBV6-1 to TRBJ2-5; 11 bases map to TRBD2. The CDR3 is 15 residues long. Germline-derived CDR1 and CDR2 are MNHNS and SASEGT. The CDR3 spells CASNEGLAGWETQYF. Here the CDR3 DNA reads TGTGCCAGCAATGAAGGACTAGCGGGTTGGGAGACCCAGTACTTC.

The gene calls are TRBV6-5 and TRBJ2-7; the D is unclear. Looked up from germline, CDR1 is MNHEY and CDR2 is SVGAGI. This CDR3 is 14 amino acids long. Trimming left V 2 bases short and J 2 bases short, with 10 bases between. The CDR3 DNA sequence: TGTGCCAGCAGTTACACGGACGGCCCCTACGAGCAGTACTTC. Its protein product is CASSYTDGPYEQYF.